Listed below are T cell receptor beta chains from one sample, sequenced in a study of tumor and adjacent non-tumor tissue in lung cancer. TCRdb used MiXCR to reprocess the multiplex PCR reads, holding one entry per CDR3 protein. Among about 110,000 distinct CDR3 sequences listed, 75% were seen once. Sequencing was done on a sample of lung tumor tissue. The source of these receptors is a woman in her sixties or seventies with non-small cell lung cancer. CDR3s include the opening cysteine and the closing phenylalanine or tryptophan. A D gene is named only where the DNA matches it firmly. For some rows the clone size is stated as once, few or many, or as a class when expanded; others skip it.

abundance: few
v_gene: TRBV7-9
j_gene: TRBJ2-2
d_gene: NA
CDR3aa: CASSSDRNTGELFF
CDR3nt: TGTGCCAGCAGCTCGGACAGGAACACCGGGGAGCTGTTTTTT

abundance: NA
v_gene: TRBV11-3
j_gene: TRBJ2-1
d_gene: TRBD2
CDR3aa: CANNLELTSGSHNDQFF
CDR3nt: TGTGCCAACAACTTAGAGTTGACTAGCGGGAGCCACAATGATCAATTCTTC

abundance: NA
v_gene: TRBV28
j_gene: TRBJ1-5
d_gene: NA
CDR3aa: CASLPPTGYSNQPQHF
CDR3nt: TGTGCCAGCCTCCCTCCGACCGGCTATAGCAATCAGCCCCAGCATTTT

abundance: NA
v_gene: TRBV11-2
j_gene: TRBJ1-1
d_gene: NA
CDR3aa: CASSLEPGPNSEALF
CDR3nt: TGTGCCAGCAGCTTAGAGCCAGGACCCAACAGTGAAGCTCTCTTT

abundance: NA
v_gene: TRBV28
j_gene: TRBJ1-5
d_gene: NA
CDR3aa: CASRSTLKGREQPQHF
CDR3nt: TGTGCCAGCAGGTCGACTCTCAAGGGGCGCGAACAGCCCCAGCATTTT

abundance: many
v_gene: TRBV6-6
j_gene: TRBJ2-3
d_gene: NA
CDR3aa: CASSYGRTKERDTQYF
CDR3nt: TGTGCCAGCAGTTACGGGAGAACCAAAGAGCGAGATACGCAGTATTTT

abundance: NA
v_gene: TRBV28
j_gene: TRBJ2-4
d_gene: NA
CDR3aa: CASRAMGWSDAGLAKNIQYF
CDR3nt: TGTGCCAGCAGGGCTATGGGGTGGTCTGATGCCGGCCTAGCCAAAAACATTCAGTACTTC

abundance: many
v_gene: TRBV5-5
j_gene: TRBJ2-1
d_gene: NA
CDR3aa: CASSFAVLETVFF
CDR3nt: TGTGCCAGCAGCTTTGCGGTTCTAGAAACGGTGTTCTTC

abundance: many
v_gene: TRBV4-1
j_gene: TRBJ1-4
d_gene: TRBD1
CDR3aa: CASSQGQGGEKLFF
CDR3nt: TGCGCCAGCAGCCAAGGTCAGGGGGGTGAAAAACTGTTTTTT

abundance: NA
v_gene: TRBV20-1
j_gene: TRBJ2-5
d_gene: NA
CDR3aa: CNGERGRGETQYF
CDR3nt: TGCAATGGGGAGAGGGGCCGTGGAGAGACCCAGTACTTC

abundance: NA
v_gene: TRBV11-2
j_gene: TRBJ2-7
d_gene: NA
CDR3aa: CASSPTSWVYEQYF
CDR3nt: TGTGCCAGCAGCCCAACTAGCTGGGTTTACGAGCAGTACTTC

abundance: NA
v_gene: TRBV11-3
j_gene: TRBJ2-2
d_gene: TRBD1
CDR3aa: CDSSLTGGRTGELFF
CDR3nt: TGTGACAGCAGCCTGACAGGGGGCCGGACCGGGGAGCTGTTTTTT

abundance: NA
v_gene: TRBV11-2
j_gene: TRBJ2-3
d_gene: NA
CDR3aa: CASSRNYRDTQYF
CDR3nt: TGTGCCAGCAGCCGGAACTACAGAGATACGCAGTATTTT

abundance: many
v_gene: TRBV6-5
j_gene: TRBJ1-5
d_gene: NA
CDR3aa: CASSYSSGGYPQHF
CDR3nt: TGTGCCAGCAGTTACTCCTCGGGGGGGTACCCCCAGCATTTT

abundance: NA
v_gene: TRBV5-5
j_gene: TRBJ1-4
d_gene: NA
CDR3aa: CASGQSRRSANEKLFF
CDR3nt: TGTGCCAGCGGCCAGAGCAGGAGGTCGGCTAATGAAAAACTGTTTTTT

abundance: NA
v_gene: TRBV12-5
j_gene: TRBJ1-1
d_gene: TRBD1
CDR3aa: CASSLPGTGVRAFF
CDR3nt: TGTGCTAGTAGTTTACCTGGGACAGGGGTTCGAGCTTTCTTT

abundance: NA
v_gene: TRBV5-1
j_gene: TRBJ2-2
d_gene: NA
CDR3aa: CASSLADGVARELFF
CDR3nt: TGCGCCAGCAGCTTGGCAGATGGGGTGGCCCGGGAGCTGTTTTTT

abundance: NA
v_gene: TRBV2
j_gene: TRBJ1-5
d_gene: TRBD1
CDR3aa: CASRDRDSRGDQPQHF
CDR3nt: TGTGCCAGCAGGGATAGGGACAGTAGGGGGGATCAGCCCCAGCATTTT

abundance: NA
v_gene: TRBV6-5
j_gene: TRBJ2-7
d_gene: TRBD2
CDR3aa: CASSLSSPAGAYEQYF
CDR3nt: TGTGCCAGCAGTCTTAGCAGTCCAGCGGGAGCCTACGAGCAGTACTTC

abundance: NA
v_gene: TRBV4-3
j_gene: TRBJ2-1
d_gene: NA
CDR3aa: CATIQAPLGEQFF
CDR3nt: TGCGCCACCATCCAAGCCCCCTTGGGTGAGCAGTTCTTC

abundance: few
v_gene: TRBV11-2
j_gene: TRBJ1-2
d_gene: TRBD1
CDR3aa: CASSKGQVYYGYTF
CDR3nt: TGTGCCAGCAGCAAGGGACAGGTGTACTATGGCTACACCTTC

abundance: many
v_gene: TRBV6-5
j_gene: TRBJ1-1
d_gene: NA
CDR3aa: CASSYYRGPTASEAFF
CDR3nt: TGTGCCAGCAGTTACTACCGGGGGCCCACGGCGAGTGAAGCTTTCTTT

abundance: NA
v_gene: TRBV6-1
j_gene: TRBJ2-3
d_gene: NA
CDR3aa: CASRSNRDGQPQYF
CDR3nt: TGTGCCAGCAGAAGCAACAGGGACGGTCAACCCCAGTATTTT

abundance: NA
v_gene: TRBV11-2
j_gene: TRBJ2-3
d_gene: NA
CDR3aa: CASSLEGTGMQYF
CDR3nt: TGTGCCAGCAGCTTAGAGGGCACTGGGATGCAGTATTTT

abundance: many
v_gene: TRBV20-1
j_gene: TRBJ1-1
d_gene: NA
CDR3aa: CSARTQARGDTEAFF
CDR3nt: TGCAGTGCTAGAACCCAGGCCCGAGGGGACACTGAAGCTTTCTTT

abundance: NA
v_gene: TRBV4-2
j_gene: TRBJ1-4
d_gene: NA
CDR3aa: CASSETAGTNEKMFF
CDR3nt: TGTGCCAGCAGCGAAACGGCGGGAACTAATGAAAAAATGTTTTTT

abundance: medium-sized
v_gene: TRBV20-1
j_gene: TRBJ1-1
d_gene: TRBD1
CDR3aa: CSARDASGGDNTEAFF
CDR3nt: TGCAGTGCTAGAGATGCGTCAGGGGGGGATAACACTGAAGCTTTCTTT

abundance: NA
v_gene: TRBV6-5
j_gene: TRBJ1-1
d_gene: NA
CDR3aa: CASSYSPGMGRNTEAFF
CDR3nt: TGTGCCAGCAGTTACTCGCCGGGAATGGGTAGGAACACTGAAGCTTTCTTT

abundance: many
v_gene: TRBV28
j_gene: TRBJ2-7
d_gene: NA
CDR3aa: CASVAADRSYEQYF
CDR3nt: TGTGCCAGCGTCGCAGCGGACCGGTCCTACGAGCAGTACTTC

abundance: NA
v_gene: TRBV29-1
j_gene: TRBJ2-7
d_gene: TRBD1
CDR3aa: CNLELRQGASYEQYF
CDR3nt: TGCAATCTTGAACTCCGACAGGGGGCTTCCTACGAGCAGTACTTC

abundance: NA
v_gene: TRBV11-3
j_gene: TRBJ2-1
d_gene: TRBD2
CDR3aa: CARSTGTSGTVEQFF
CDR3nt: TGTGCCAGAAGTACCGGGACTAGTGGGACTGTTGAGCAGTTCTTC

abundance: NA
v_gene: TRBV6-5
j_gene: TRBJ1-2
d_gene: NA
CDR3aa: CASSAAGRGYGYTF
CDR3nt: TGTGCCAGCAGTGCCGCGGGGAGGGGCTATGGCTACACCTTC

abundance: many
v_gene: TRBV6-6
j_gene: TRBJ2-5
d_gene: NA
CDR3aa: CASSRGVEETQYF
CDR3nt: TGTGCCAGCAGTCGAGGGGTTGAAGAGACCCAGTACTTC

abundance: NA
v_gene: TRBV12-3/TRBV12-4
j_gene: TRBJ2-3
d_gene: NA
CDR3aa: CASSRNTNQPQYF
CDR3nt: TGTGCCAGCAGCCGTAACACGAATCAGCCCCAGTATTTT

abundance: NA
v_gene: TRBV10-2
j_gene: TRBJ2-7
d_gene: NA
CDR3aa: CASSENMASYEQYF
CDR3nt: TGTGCCAGCAGTGAGAACATGGCAAGCTACGAGCAGTACTTC

abundance: NA
v_gene: TRBV11-1
j_gene: TRBJ1-2
d_gene: TRBD1
CDR3aa: CASSLVGGGINYGYTF
CDR3nt: TGTGCCAGCAGCTTAGTAGGGGGCGGAATCAACTATGGCTACACCTTC

abundance: NA
v_gene: TRBV11-3
j_gene: TRBJ2-3
d_gene: NA
CDR3aa: CASSRWDPPITRRDTQYF
CDR3nt: TGTGCCAGCAGCCGGTGGGACCCACCAATTACAAGAAGAGATACGCAGTATTTT

abundance: NA
v_gene: TRBV11-2
j_gene: TRBJ2-7
d_gene: NA
CDR3aa: CASSYRERGYEEYF
CDR3nt: TGTGCAAGCAGCTACCGGGAGAGGGGCTACGAGGAGTACTTC

abundance: NA
v_gene: TRBV11-2
j_gene: TRBJ2-1
d_gene: TRBD1
CDR3aa: CASSQPRQGANEQFF
CDR3nt: TGTGCCAGCAGCCAGCCGCGACAGGGGGCAAATGAGCAGTTCTTC

abundance: NA
v_gene: TRBV11-3
j_gene: TRBJ2-7
d_gene: NA
CDR3aa: CANNLETGTYERYF
CDR3nt: TGTGCCAACAACTTAGAAACGGGAACCTACGAGCGGTACTTC

abundance: NA
v_gene: TRBV20-1
j_gene: TRBJ2-1
d_gene: NA
CDR3aa: CSFRSREFQFF
CDR3nt: TGCAGTTTTAGATCCCGAGAATTCCAGTTCTTC

abundance: NA
v_gene: TRBV11-2
j_gene: TRBJ2-7
d_gene: NA
CDR3aa: CTSSLVFEQYF
CDR3nt: TGTACCAGCAGTTTAGTTTTCGAGCAGTACTTC

abundance: NA
v_gene: TRBV20-1
j_gene: TRBJ2-3
d_gene: TRBD2
CDR3aa: CSGPGLAGGTGTQYF
CDR3nt: TGCAGTGGTCCCGGGCTAGCGGGGGGCACAGGTACGCAGTATTTT

abundance: once
v_gene: TRBV19
j_gene: TRBJ2-3
d_gene: NA
CDR3aa: CATEVGTDTQYF
CDR3nt: TGTGCCACGGAAGTAGGGACAGATACGCAGTATTTT